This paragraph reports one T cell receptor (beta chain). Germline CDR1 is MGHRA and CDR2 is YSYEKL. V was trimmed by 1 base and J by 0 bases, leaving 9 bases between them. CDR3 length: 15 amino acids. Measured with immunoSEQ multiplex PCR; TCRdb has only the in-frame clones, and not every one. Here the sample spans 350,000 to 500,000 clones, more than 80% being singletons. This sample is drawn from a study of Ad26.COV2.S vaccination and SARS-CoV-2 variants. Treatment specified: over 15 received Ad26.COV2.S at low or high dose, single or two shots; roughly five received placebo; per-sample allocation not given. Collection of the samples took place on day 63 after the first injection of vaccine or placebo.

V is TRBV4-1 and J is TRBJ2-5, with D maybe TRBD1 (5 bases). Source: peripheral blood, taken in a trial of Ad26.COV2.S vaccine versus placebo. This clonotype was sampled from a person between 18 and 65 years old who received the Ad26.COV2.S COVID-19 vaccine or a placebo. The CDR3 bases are TGCGCCAGCAGCCAAGTGGCAGGGTACCAAGAGACCCAGTACTTC. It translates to CASSQVAGYQETQYF.